The 3 T cell receptor beta chains reported below all come from one sample, sequenced in a study of T cell responses to AZD1222 COVID-19 vaccine. TCRdb keeps only in-frame clones here, not all; method: immunoSEQ multiplex PCR. Of about 56,000 clones listed, over 80% are singletons. The sequences come from peripheral blood, collected on day 0 of AZD1222 vaccination. These receptors were obtained from an adult in good health.

The chain is built from TRBV2 and TRBJ2-3; 11 bases map to TRBD2. Germline CDR1 reads SNHLY; CDR2 reads FYNNEI. With V trimmed by 10 bases and J by 0 bases, 3 bases remained unmatched. This CDR3 has 14 amino acids. The CDR3 region is CAIRLAGSTDTQYF. The CDR3 nucleotides are TGTGCCATCCGACTAGCGGGAAGCACAGATACGCAGTATTTT.

The chain is built from TRBV5-6 and TRBJ2-7; D unresolved. Germline V CDR1 and CDR2: SGHDT, YYEEEE. The CDR3 spans 10 residues. V was clipped by 6 bases and J by 12 bases, with 13 bases between them. The CDR3 DNA follows: TGTGCCAGCATCCAGCTTATGTGGTACTTC. It is translated as CASIQLMWYF.

The chain employs TRBV6-5 and TRBJ2-7; maybe TRBD1 (6 bases). This CDR3 spans 15 amino acids. Germline CDR1 and CDR2: MNHEY and SVGAGI. Trimming removed 0 bases at V and 3 bases at J, with 12 bases between. CDR3 sequence: CASSYSTGGSYEQYF. As DNA, the CDR3 is TGTGCCAGCAGTTACTCGACTGGGGGCAGCTACGAGCAGTACTTC.